This record covers a single TCR beta chain. The antigen is undetermined. The repertoire was sequenced with immunoSEQ multiplex PCR; TCRdb's copy has only in-frame clones and lacks some. The sample shows approximately 12,000 clones, more than 75% of them seen only once. The investigators isolated CD4+ and CD8+ cells by positive magnetic bead selection and checked their purity by flow cytometry. This specimen belongs to a study of somatic mutations in cytotoxic T cells in rheumatoid arthritis. Notes on the study in general: Antigens targeted by the expanded CD8+ clones were unknown.

The source material was CD8+ T cells sorted from blood. This sequence was found in a man aged 45-65 years in good health.

CDR3: CASSIRAAYNEQFF. Here the CDR3 DNA reads TGTGCCAGTAGTATTCGGGCGGCGTACAATGAGCAGTTCTTC. The chain carries TRBV19 and TRBJ2-1; D not certain. CDR3 size: 14 residues. The germline gives CDR1 LNHDA, CDR2 SQIVND (reference sequence). Trimming took 3 bases from V and 4 from J, leaving 10 bases between them.